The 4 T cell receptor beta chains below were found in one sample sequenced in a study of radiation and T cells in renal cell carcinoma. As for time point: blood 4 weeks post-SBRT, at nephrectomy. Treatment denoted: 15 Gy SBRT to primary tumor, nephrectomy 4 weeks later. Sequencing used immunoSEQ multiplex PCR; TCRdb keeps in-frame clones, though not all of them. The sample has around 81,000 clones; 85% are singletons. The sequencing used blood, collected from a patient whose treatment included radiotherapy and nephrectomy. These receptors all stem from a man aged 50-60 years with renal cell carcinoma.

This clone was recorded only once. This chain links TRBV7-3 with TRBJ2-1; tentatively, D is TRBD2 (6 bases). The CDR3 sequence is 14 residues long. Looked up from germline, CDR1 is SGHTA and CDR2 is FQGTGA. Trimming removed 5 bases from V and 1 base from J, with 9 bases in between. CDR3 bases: TGTGCCAGCAGCCCCGGGGGTTCCTACAATGAGCAGTTCTTC. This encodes CASSPGGSYNEQFF.

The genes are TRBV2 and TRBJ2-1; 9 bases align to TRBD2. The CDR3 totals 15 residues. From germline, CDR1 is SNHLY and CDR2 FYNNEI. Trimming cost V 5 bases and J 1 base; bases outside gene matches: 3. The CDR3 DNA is TGTGCCAGCAGTCCAACTAGCGGGTCCTACAATGAGCAGTTCTTC. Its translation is CASSPTSGSYNEQFF. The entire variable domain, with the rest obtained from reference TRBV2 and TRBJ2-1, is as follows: EPEVTQTPSHQVTQMGQEVILRCVPISNHLYFYWYRQILGQKVEFLVSFYNNEISEKSEIFDDQFSVERPDGSNFTLKIRSTKLEDSAMYFCASSPTSGSYNEQFFGPGTRLTVL.

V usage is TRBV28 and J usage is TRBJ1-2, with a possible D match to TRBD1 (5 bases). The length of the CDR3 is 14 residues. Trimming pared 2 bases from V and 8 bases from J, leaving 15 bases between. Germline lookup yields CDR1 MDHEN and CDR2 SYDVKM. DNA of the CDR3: TGTGCCAGCAGTTTACTCTCCGATGGGGACGGCTACACCTTC. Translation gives CASSLLSDGDGYTF.

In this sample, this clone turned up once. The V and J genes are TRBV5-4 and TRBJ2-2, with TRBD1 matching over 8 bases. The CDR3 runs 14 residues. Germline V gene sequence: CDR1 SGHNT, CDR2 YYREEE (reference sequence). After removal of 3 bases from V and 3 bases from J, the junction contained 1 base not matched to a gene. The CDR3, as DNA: TGTGCCAGCAGCTCGGGACAGGACACCGGGGAGCTGTTTTTT. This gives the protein CASSSGQDTGELFF.